The present T cell receptor (beta chain) was sequenced within a study of spatial heterogeneity in lung cancer. For the study at large: Sequenced were any available follow-up PBMC samples, which had been obtained a median of about 22 months after resection. Alpha-chain sequences were consistently detected in smaller numbers than beta-chain sequences.

TCR cDNA molecules each carried a unique molecular identifier. TCRdb used MiXCR to reprocess the 5' RACE reads, holding one entry per CDR3 protein. The sample lists about 120,000 distinct CDR3 sequences, less than 15% occurring once. Specified time point: blood at routine non-recurrence follow-up after resection. The input material, whole RNA from tumor, nontumor lung or frozen PBMC, was sequenced unsorted. This clonotype has just a few counts. The antigen is undetermined. The study, taken as a whole, reports: Compared with follow-up, resection was when ubiquitous expanded tumor TCRs appeared in blood more.

V was trimmed by 0 bases and J by 8 bases, leaving 16 bases between them. Germline CDR1 and CDR2: MNHEY and SVGAGI. The CDR3 is made up of 15 amino acids. The chain recombines TRBV6-5 with TRBJ1-2; the D is unclear. The receptor was isolated from a male donor with early-stage non-small cell lung cancer. This material consisted of PBMCs, taken at follow-up. The CDR3 sequence is CASSYSTAGFRGYTF. As DNA, the CDR3 is TGTGCCAGCAGTTACTCGACTGCGGGCTTTCGCGGCTACACCTTC.